This entry describes one T cell receptor (beta chain). Assay used: immunoSEQ multiplex PCR; TCRdb lists only in-frame clones, some missing. The sample lists about 270,000 clones; around 85% were seen once. These data belong to a study of blood T cell repertoires in COVID-19. Study summary: PBMCs, B-cell-depleted T cells, or T cells were the source of the cDNA or gDNA that made up the material.

Germline V gene lookup returns CDR1 SGDLS and CDR2 YYNGEE. V shed 1 base, J shed 8 bases, and the junction held 12 bases outside the gene matches. The CDR3 is 16 amino acids. The TCR originated in a human donor with COVID-19, enrolled during active disease. The donor label of this sample is uncertain. Sequenced material: peripheral blood. The chain recombines TRBV9 with TRBJ2-4, with 7 bases that match TRBD1. The CDR3 loop is CASSVSSGQTWDIQYF. The CDR3 bases are TGTGCCAGCAGCGTATCCTCGGGACAGACATGGGACATTCAGTACTTC.